The 15 T cell receptor beta chains given below trace back to one sample, sequenced in a study of blood T cells in healthy people across ages. Through a sample-barcoded 5' primer and a J-beta primer mix, a second PCR was run for roughly 7 to 12 cycles. TCRdb recomputed calls from the 5' RACE reads with MiXCR, one row per CDR3 protein. Of approximately 2,000,000 distinct CDR3 sequences in the sample, about 39% were seen once. Sequenced input: blood. The receptors derive from a human donor in good health.

The J gene is TRBJ2-1, the V gene TRBV15, with TRBD2 identical over 11 bases. CDR1 and CDR2 (germline): LNHNV, YYDKDF (reference sequence). This CDR3 has 14 amino acids. The V gene end was trimmed by 7 bases and the J gene end by 6 bases; junction bases not matched to a gene: 5. CDR3 sequence: CATTRLAGTNEQFF. CDR3 coding DNA: TGTGCCACCACGCGACTAGCGGGGACCAATGAGCAGTTCTTC.

In this sample, this clonotype turned up a few times. V is TRBV7-8 and J is TRBJ2-3; D may be TRBD1 or TRBD2 (5 bases each). V lost 6 bases and J lost 2, with 15 bases in between. CDR3 length equals 15 residues. Germline assignment: CDR1 SGHVS and CDR2 FQNEAQ. In DNA form, the CDR3 reads TGTGCCAGCAGACGAGGCTCGGGGCACACAGATACGCAGTATTTT. This translates into CASRRGSGHTDTQYF.

The V and J genes are TRBV20-1 and TRBJ1-2; D may be TRBD1 (6 bases). V shed 6 bases and J shed 8 bases, with 25 bases lying between them. The V gene's germline CDR1 is DFQATT and CDR2 SNEGSKA (reference sequence). This CDR3 has 15 residues. As DNA, the CDR3 is TGCAGTGCCCATAGAAGGGGGACCGGGGTATTGGGCTACACCTTC. Translation: CSAHRRGTGVLGYTF.

There are a few counts of this clonotype. V is TRBV12-3 or TRBV12-4 and J is TRBJ1-5; a weak D match, TRBD1 (5 bases). This CDR3 is built from 14 residues. V was trimmed by 3 bases and J by 4 bases, leaving 10 bases between them. Here the CDR3 DNA reads TGTGCCAGCAGTTTTAGACAGAATAATCAGCCCCAGCATTTT. It encodes CASSFRQNNQPQHF.

The chain employs TRBV30 and TRBJ2-3; a possible D gene is TRBD1 (5 bases). The CDR3 consists of 14 residues. V lost 4 bases, J lost 0 bases, and 11 bases lay in between. In germline, CDR1 is GTSNPN, CDR2 SVGIG (reference sequence). CDR3 bases: TGTGCCTGGACGAAGGGGCTTAGCACAGATACGCAGTATTTT. Its translation: CAWTKGLSTDTQYF. Drawing the rest from reference TRBV30 and TRBJ2-3, the complete variable domain is SQTIHQWPATLVQPVGSPLSLECTVEGTSNPNLYWYRQAAGRGLQLLFYSVGIGQISSEVPQNLSASRPQDRQFILSSKKLLLSDSGFYLCAWTKGLSTDTQYFGPGTRLTVL.

Concerning this clonotype itself: One base away lies a much larger clone, so this may be a sequencing read error. V and J are TRBV29-1 and TRBJ1-2, with TRBD1 matching 7 bases. The CDR3 extends over 11 amino acids. Germline V gene data show CDR1 as SQVTM and CDR2 as ANQGSEA. CDR3 amino acids: CGVGQNYGYTF. CDR3 coding DNA: TGCGGCGTGGGACAGAACTATGGCTACACCTTC. Based on the CDR3 plus reference TRBV29-1 and TRBJ1-2, the full variable domain is SAVISQKPSRDICQRGTSLTIQCQVDSQVTMMFWYRQQPGQSLTLIATANQGSEATYESGFVIDKFPISRPNLTFSTLTVSNMSPEDSSIYLCGVGQNYGYTFGSGTRLTVV.

The rearrangement joins TRBV18 to TRBJ1-4; D is ambiguous. V gave up 1 base and J gave up 4 bases, with 13 bases separating them. The CDR3 length is 16 residues. From germline, CDR1 is KGHSH and CDR2 LQKENI. The CDR3: CASSPRATSLNEKLFF. The CDR3 nucleotides read TGTGCCAGCTCACCACGAGCAACGAGCCTTAATGAAAAACTGTTTTTT.

J is TRBJ1-4 and V is TRBV4-2; D is ambiguous. This CDR3 region has 15 residues. V gave up 0 bases and J gave up 6 bases, with 11 bases separating them. Germline assignment: CDR1 LGHNA and CDR2 YNFKEQ. CDR3 protein: CASSQDPASDEKLFF. Written as DNA, the CDR3 is TGTGCCAGCAGCCAAGATCCGGCTTCAGATGAAAAACTGTTTTTT.

This clonotype was counted only a few times. This chain links TRBV5-1 with TRBJ2-5, with D possibly matching TRBD1 (6 bases). This CDR3 is 15 amino acids long. Germline values: CDR1 SGHRS, CDR2 YFSETQ. V was trimmed by 4 bases and J by 3 bases, leaving 16 bases between them. DNA for the CDR3: TGCGCCAGCAGCGTCAACACCAGGGGTGAAGAGACCCAGTACTTC. Its protein product is CASSVNTRGEETQYF. The variable domain in full, completed from reference TRBV5-1 and TRBJ2-5, reads KAGVTQTPRYLIKTRGQQVTLSCSPISGHRSVSWYQQTPGQGLQFLFEYFSETQRNKGNFPGRFSGRQFSNSRSEMNVSTLELGDSALYLCASSVNTRGEETQYFGPGTRLLVL.

The J gene is TRBJ2-5, the V gene TRBV28; TRBD2 matches at 8 bases. The CDR3 totals 16 residues. Per the germline V gene, CDR1 is MDHEN and CDR2 is SYDVKM. The trim removed 3 bases at V and 11 bases at J, leaving 17 bases unmatched. The CDR3 loop is CASSLGGGPAINEQYF. CDR3 in DNA: TGTGCCAGCAGTTTGGGCGGGGGGCCCGCAATCAATGAGCAGTACTTC. The full variable domain, its missing parts supplied by reference TRBV28 and TRBJ2-5, is DVKVTQSSRYLVKRTGEKVFLECVQDMDHENMFWYRQDPGLGLRLIYFSYDVKMKEKGDIPEGYSVSREKKERFSLILESASTNQTSMYLCASSLGGGPAINEQYFGPGTRLLVL.

This clonotype was picked up a small number of times. The V gene is TRBV5-6, the J gene TRBJ2-1; no reliable D call. V was shortened by 2 bases and J by 10 bases, with 13 bases between the two germline ends. The CDR3 extends over 13 amino acids. Looked up from germline, CDR1 is SGHDT and CDR2 is YYEEEE. CDR3 in amino acids: CASSFYKTREQFF. Here the CDR3 DNA reads TGTGCCAGCAGCTTTTATAAAACCAGGGAGCAGTTCTTC.

The chain carries TRBV28 and TRBJ2-7; D is possibly TRBD1 (6 bases). The CDR3 covers 15 residues. V lost 6 bases to trimming and J lost 6 bases, with 21 bases between them. In germline, CDR1 is MDHEN, CDR2 SYDVKM. CDR3 region: CASSISLGGFSEQYF. For the CDR3, the DNA is TGTGCCAGCAGCATATCGTTAGGGGGTTTTAGCGAGCAGTACTTC.

This clonotype was seen a few times. The chain couples TRBV5-1 to TRBJ1-2, with no clear D. From germline, CDR1 is SGHRS and CDR2 YFSETQ. The V end was cut by 0 bases, the J end by 8 bases, with 14 bases between. The CDR3 is 14 amino acids. The CDR3 spells CASSLESSSPGYTF. The CDR3 DNA reads TGCGCCAGCAGCTTGGAGTCCTCATCCCCGGGCTACACCTTC.

This clonotype was recorded a few times. The chain carries TRBV5-5 and TRBJ1-5; D uncertain. V was shortened by 0 bases and J by 2 bases, with 9 bases between the two germline ends. Germline CDR1 SGHKS, CDR2 YYEKEE (reference sequence). The CDR3 has 15 amino acids. The CDR3 loop is CASSLEGRGNQPQHF. CDR3 sequence (DNA): TGTGCCAGCAGCTTGGAAGGGAGGGGCAATCAGCCCCAGCATTTT.

This clonotype has only a few counts. The chain carries TRBV12-5 and TRBJ2-7; 8 positions match TRBD1. The CDR3 totals 16 residues. CDR1 and CDR2 from the germline V gene are LGHNT and FRNRAP. V lost 0 bases, J lost 2 bases, and 6 bases stayed unmatched. The chain's CDR3 is CASGLVLEDRAYEQYF. DNA of the CDR3: TGTGCTAGTGGTTTGGTACTGGAGGACAGGGCCTACGAGCAGTACTTC.